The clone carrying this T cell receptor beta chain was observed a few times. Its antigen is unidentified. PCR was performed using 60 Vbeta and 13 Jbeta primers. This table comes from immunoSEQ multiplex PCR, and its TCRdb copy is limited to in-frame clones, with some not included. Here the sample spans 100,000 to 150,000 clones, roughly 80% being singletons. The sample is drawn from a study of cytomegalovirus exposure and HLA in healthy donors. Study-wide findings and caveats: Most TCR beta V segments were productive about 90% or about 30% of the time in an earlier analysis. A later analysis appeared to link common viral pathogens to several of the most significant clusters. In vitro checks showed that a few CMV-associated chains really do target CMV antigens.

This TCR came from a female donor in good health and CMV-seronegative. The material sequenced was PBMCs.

The CDR3 DNA reads TGTGCCAGCAGTCGGGACAGTAACACTGAAGCTTTCTTT. Its protein is CASSRDSNTEAFF. The chain combines TRBV2 with TRBJ1-1; TRBD1 aligns across 7 bases. The CDR3 contains 13 residues. Germline V gives CDR1 SNHLY, CDR2 FYNNEI. The J segment lost 2 bases and the V segment lost 5 bases, leaving 2 bases of the junction unmatched.